These T cell receptor beta chains were read from a single sample in a study of regulatory T cells in long-lasting Graves disease. TCRdb processed the multiplex PCR reads anew with MiXCR; each CDR3 protein has one entry. The table lists about 460,000 distinct CDR3 sequences, roughly 23% of them singletons. The sequences come from peripheral blood mononuclear cells (PBMCs), collected when the disease was refractory, from a patient treated with antithyroid drugs. The receptors were sampled from a female donor with Graves disease. CDR3s include the opening cysteine and the closing phenylalanine or tryptophan. Fields, in order: D gene, J gene, V gene, clone size, CDR3 length, CDR3 protein, CDR3 DNA. The D gene is left open where the match is weak. Not all rows give a size; the values are once, few, many and, for expanded clones, a class.

NA	TRBJ1-3	TRBV6-2/TRBV6-3	many	13	CASSRGMGNTIYF	TGTGCCAGCAGTAGGGGTATGGGAAACACCATATATTTT
NA	TRBJ2-7	TRBV15	NA	13	CATSSELSYEQYF	TGTGCCACCAGCAGTGAACTGTCCTACGAGCAGTACTTC
NA	TRBJ1-2	TRBV30	many	11	CAWGPNYGYTF	TGTGCCTGGGGCCCTAACTATGGCTACACCTTC
TRBD2	TRBJ2-2	TRBV28	many	15	CAGTGGGTGTGELFF	TGTGCCGGAACCGGGGGGGGGACGGGCACCGGGGAGCTGTTTTTT
TRBD2	TRBJ2-1	TRBV20-1	NA	14	CSAPTSFGLAEQFF	TGCAGTGCTCCGACCTCATTTGGACTAGCGGAGCAGTTCTTC
NA	TRBJ2-3	TRBV11-2	NA	13	CASSSLGPDTQYF	TGTGCCAGCAGCTCCCTTGGACCAGATACGCAGTATTTT
NA	TRBJ1-3	TRBV7-2	NA	15	CASSLAPKGEHTIYF	TGTGCCAGCAGCTTAGCGCCTAAAGGGGAACACACCATATATTTT
TRBD2	TRBJ2-7	TRBV4-3	few	15	CASSQIAGMAYEQYF	TGCGCCAGCAGCCAAATAGCGGGGATGGCCTACGAGCAGTACTTC
NA	TRBJ1-2	TRBV19	NA	16	CASSISGPLEYYGYTF	TGTGCCAGTAGTATATCAGGTCCTCTCGAGTACTATGGCTACACCTTC
NA	TRBJ1-2	TRBV28	many	14	CASSLSRQGIPYTF	TGTGCCAGCAGTTTATCCAGGCAGGGCATTCCCTACACCTTC
NA	TRBJ1-5	TRBV28	many	15	CASSTRHHSNQPQHF	TGTGCCAGCAGTACCAGACACCATAGCAATCAGCCCCAGCATTTT
NA	TRBJ1-2	TRBV9	NA	16	CASSVAAGDLGHGYTF	TGTGCCAGCAGCGTAGCAGCAGGGGACCTTGGACATGGCTACACCTTC
NA	TRBJ1-1	TRBV7-2	many	16	CASSLEARPWNTEAFF	TGTGCCAGCAGCTTAGAGGCCAGGCCTTGGAACACTGAAGCTTTCTTT
NA	TRBJ1-1	TRBV28	many	15	CASKPSRGAVTEAFF	TGTGCCAGCAAGCCGAGCCGGGGTGCCGTCACTGAAGCTTTCTTT
TRBD1	TRBJ2-7	TRBV28	many	14	CASSLLRDSYEQYF	TGTGCCAGCAGTTTGCTCCGGGACAGCTACGAGCAGTACTTC
NA	TRBJ1-5	TRBV27	NA	14	CASRSGGNTQPQHF	TGTGCCAGCCGTAGTGGGGGGAATACTCAGCCCCAGCATTTT
NA	TRBJ1-1	TRBV7-9	NA	16	CASSPPQGGVTTEAFF	TGTGCCAGCAGCCCGCCCCAAGGGGGGGTTACCACTGAAGCTTTCTTT
TRBD1	TRBJ1-1	TRBV28	many	14	CASRAGGMNTEAFF	TGTGCCAGCAGAGCAGGGGGCATGAACACTGAAGCTTTCTTT
TRBD2	TRBJ2-1	TRBV12-3/TRBV12-4	few	15	CASSLGLAGVNEQFF	TGTGCCAGCAGTTTAGGGCTAGCGGGAGTCAATGAGCAGTTCTTC
TRBD2	TRBJ2-7	TRBV6-1	NA	17	CASSEGYPSGGFYEQYF	TGTGCCAGCAGTGAAGGGTATCCTAGCGGGGGGTTCTACGAGCAGTACTTC
NA	TRBJ1-1	TRBV6-5	many	14	CASSFLRVGTEAFF	TGTGCCAGCAGTTTTCTGCGGGTGGGTACTGAAGCTTTCTTT
TRBD1	TRBJ1-4	TRBV24-1	many	17	CATSDGTGVEGTEKLFF	TGTGCCACCAGTGACGGGACAGGAGTAGAAGGTACTGAAAAACTGTTTTTT
TRBD1	TRBJ1-5	TRBV28	many	15	CASRSDRGFDQPQHF	TGTGCCAGCAGGTCGGACAGGGGTTTTGATCAGCCCCAGCATTTT
NA	TRBJ1-5	TRBV6-1	many	12	CASSEAPGPQHF	TGTGCCAGCAGTGAAGCTCCGGGGCCCCAGCATTTT
NA	TRBJ1-1	TRBV6-1	few	12	CATRGTGTEAFF	TGTGCCACCAGGGGAACGGGAACTGAAGCTTTCTTT
TRBD1	TRBJ1-1	TRBV7-6	many	13	CASSSPRGTEAFF	TGTGCCAGCAGCTCTCCCAGGGGGACTGAAGCTTTCTTT
TRBD1	TRBJ1-2	TRBV20-1	once	15	CSAGQGIPSNYGYTF	TGCAGTGCAGGACAGGGAATCCCCTCTAACTATGGCTACACCTTC
TRBD1	TRBJ1-6	TRBV10-3	NA	15	CAISESRQGASPLHF	TGTGCCATCAGTGAGTCTAGGCAGGGGGCTTCACCCCTCCACTTT
NA	TRBJ1-2	TRBV20-1	few	14	CSAPDRTTNYGYTF	TGCAGTGCTCCCGACAGGACAACTAACTATGGCTACACCTTC
TRBD2	TRBJ2-2	TRBV2	few	18	CAGITSGRLRTNTGELFF	TGTGCCGGAATCACTAGCGGTCGTCTACGAACCAACACCGGGGAGCTGTTTTTT
TRBD2	TRBJ2-5	TRBV5-1	NA	16	CASSSELAGGRETQYF	TGCGCCAGCAGCTCGGAGCTAGCGGGAGGTCGGGAGACCCAGTACTTC
NA	TRBJ2-3	TRBV28	few	16	CASSFSGVRLTDTQYF	TGTGCCAGCAGCTTTAGCGGTGTTCGACTCACAGATACGCAGTATTTT
TRBD1	TRBJ1-1	TRBV6-1	NA	15	CASSEADRSHTEAFF	TGTGCCAGCAGTGAAGCGGACAGGTCACACACTGAAGCTTTCTTT
NA	TRBJ2-2	TRBV12-3/TRBV12-4	many	12	CASSPGNGELFF	TGTGCCAGCAGTCCCGGGAACGGGGAGCTGTTTTTT
NA	TRBJ1-5	TRBV12-3/TRBV12-4	many	15	CASSKQDIGNQPQHF	TGTGCCAGCAGCAAACAGGATATCGGCAATCAGCCCCAGCATTTT
NA	TRBJ1-2	TRBV20-1	many	12	CSASNRAGGYTF	TGCAGTGCTAGCAACAGGGCTGGAGGCTACACCTTC
NA	TRBJ2-7	TRBV11-2	many	13	CASSFGGDSEQYF	TGTGCCAGCAGCTTTGGTGGGGATAGCGAGCAGTACTTC
NA	TRBJ1-1	TRBV18	NA	14	CASSPRILNTEAFF	TGTGCCAGCTCACCAAGGATTTTGAACACTGAAGCTTTCTTT
TRBD1	TRBJ1-6	TRBV7-2	NA	16	CASSPRWGQGPSPLHF	TGTGCCAGCAGCCCCAGGTGGGGACAGGGGCCCTCACCCCTCCACTTT
NA	TRBJ2-5	TRBV10-3	NA	12	CAISGGRETQYF	TGTGCCATCAGTGGGGGCAGGGAGACCCAGTACTTC
TRBD1	TRBJ1-5	TRBV7-9	NA	14	CASSFPGQAQLQHF	TGTGCCAGCAGCTTCCCGGGACAGGCTCAGCTCCAGCATTTT
NA	TRBJ1-1	TRBV2	many	13	CASRVGGNTEAFF	TGTGCCAGCAGGGTAGGGGGGAACACTGAAGCTTTCTTT
TRBD2	TRBJ2-5	TRBV20-1	few	14	CSARVAGGQETQYF	TGCAGTGCTAGAGTTGCGGGGGGACAAGAGACCCAGTACTTC
TRBD1	TRBJ1-2	TRBV6-2/TRBV6-3	many	13	CASTYRTGNGYTF	TGTGCCAGCACCTACCGGACAGGGAACGGCTACACCTTC
TRBD1	TRBJ2-6	TRBV7-2	many	10	CAIGTGVLTF	TGTGCCATCGGGACAGGCGTCCTGACTTTC
TRBD1	TRBJ1-1	TRBV19	NA	16	CATYGTGSLMNTEAFF	TGTGCCACTTACGGGACAGGGTCTTTAATGAACACTGAAGCTTTCTTT
TRBD2	TRBJ2-5	TRBV28	many	13	CASSYPSGETQYF	TGTGCCAGCAGTTATCCTAGCGGGGAGACCCAGTACTTC
TRBD1	TRBJ1-1	TRBV10-3	many	13	CATRTGMNTEAFF	TGTGCCACCAGGACAGGGATGAACACTGAAGCTTTCTTT
TRBD1	TRBJ1-1	TRBV28	many	16	CASSAPLQGAGTEAFF	TGTGCCAGCAGCGCGCCCCTACAGGGGGCTGGTACTGAAGCTTTCTTT
NA	TRBJ2-5	TRBV6-5	few	13	CASSYFGREAQYF	TGTGCCAGCAGTTACTTTGGAAGGGAGGCCCAGTACTTC
TRBD2	TRBJ2-7	TRBV6-5	many	13	CASSYSNTGLLRF	TGTGCCAGCAGTTACTCAAACACGGGACTACTCCGATTC
NA	TRBJ2-7	TRBV5-1	NA	13	CASSSYTGNEQYF	TGCGCCAGCAGCTCCTATACAGGGAACGAGCAGTACTTC